This T cell receptor (beta chain) came from a study of Graves' ophthalmopathy and Graves' hyperthyroidism. Overall study: There was a collection of peripheral blood at initial diagnosis, before any treatment. Points from the study as a whole: Classification of ophthalmopathy versus stable hyperthyroidism by a 13-signature model yielded 85% to 90% sensitivity and roughly 80% specificity.

The PBMCs were taken from more than 8 ml of fresh peripheral blood. Germline V CDR1 and CDR2: SEHNR, FQNEAQ (reference sequence). CDR3 length: 15 residues. V gave up 5 bases and J gave up 0 bases, with 14 bases separating them. This clonotype was counted many times. Its antigen remains unknown. RNA transcripts yielded amplified TCR beta CDR3 regions. Investigators did first-round RT-PCR with HTBI primers, then second-round multiplex PCR. TCRdb ran MiXCR on the multiplex PCR reads and lists one entry per CDR3 protein. The table has some 390,000 distinct CDR3 sequences, around 17% seen once. This TCR came from a young woman with Graves' ophthalmopathy. Sequencing was done on a sample of peripheral blood. This chain uses TRBV7-9 with TRBJ2-7; D tentatively fits TRBD1 or TRBD2 (5 bases each). In DNA, the CDR3 is TGTGCCAGCAGCAACCGGGGCGGTAGCTCCTACGAGCAGTACTTC. Translating it yields CASSNRGGSSYEQYF.